This TCR beta chain is drawn from a study of T-cell reconstitution after alpha-beta-depleted transplantation in children. Overall study findings and caveats: Where some patients showed high TCRbeta diversity at day 60, it came from recipient T cells and thymic progenitors that had survived. Expanded graft clones numbering several hundred reportedly gave rise to alpha-beta T cells about two months after transplant. Newly made T cells mostly supplied T-cell counts and diversity one year after transplant.

Germline CDR1 is MNHEY and CDR2 is SVGAGI. V was cut by 2 bases and J by 2 bases, with 9 bases left in between. The length of the CDR3 is 14 residues. TCRbeta library preparation incorporated unique molecular identifiers. TCRdb re-called the PCR reads with MiXCR, one entry per CDR3 protein. The sample records under 750,000 distinct CDR3 sequences, more than 20% being singletons. About this clonotype: Antigen: not known.

The sequencing here drew on PBMCs, mostly from graft donor cells, taken 360 days after TCRalphabeta/CD19-depleted stem cell transplant. The chain links TRBV6-5 to TRBJ1-2; D may be TRBD1 (5 bases). This clonotype originated in a boy in the first two years of life who had a stem cell transplant for acute myeloid leukemia, so the T cells may come from the graft donor. The CDR3 here is CASSYGTPNYGYTF. CDR3 in DNA: TGTGCCAGCAGTTACGGGACTCCGAACTATGGCTACACCTTC.